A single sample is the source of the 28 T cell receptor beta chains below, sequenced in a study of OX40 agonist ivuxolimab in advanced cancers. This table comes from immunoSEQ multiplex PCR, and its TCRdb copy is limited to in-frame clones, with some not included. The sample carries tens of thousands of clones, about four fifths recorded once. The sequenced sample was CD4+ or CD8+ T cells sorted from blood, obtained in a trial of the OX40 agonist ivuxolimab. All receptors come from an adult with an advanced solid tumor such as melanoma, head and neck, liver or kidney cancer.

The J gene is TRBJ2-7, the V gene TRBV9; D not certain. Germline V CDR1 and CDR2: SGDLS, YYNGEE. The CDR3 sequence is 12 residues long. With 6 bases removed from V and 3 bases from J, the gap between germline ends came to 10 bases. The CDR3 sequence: CASTSDGYEQYF. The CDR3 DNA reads TGTGCCAGCACCTCGGACGGCTACGAGCAGTACTTC.

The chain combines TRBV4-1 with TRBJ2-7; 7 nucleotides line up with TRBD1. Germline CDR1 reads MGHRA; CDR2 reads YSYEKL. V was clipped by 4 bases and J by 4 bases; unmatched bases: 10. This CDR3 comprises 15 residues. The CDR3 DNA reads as TGCGCCAGCAGCCTTGGGACAGCGGAGGTGTACGAGCAGTACTTC. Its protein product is CASSLGTAEVYEQYF.

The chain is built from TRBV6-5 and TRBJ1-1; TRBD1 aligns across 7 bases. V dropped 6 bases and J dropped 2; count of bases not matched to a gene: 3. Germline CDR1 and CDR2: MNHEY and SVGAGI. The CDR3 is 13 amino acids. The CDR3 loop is CASRRTGNTEAFF. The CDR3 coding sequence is TGTGCCAGCAGACGGACAGGCAACACTGAAGCTTTCTTT.

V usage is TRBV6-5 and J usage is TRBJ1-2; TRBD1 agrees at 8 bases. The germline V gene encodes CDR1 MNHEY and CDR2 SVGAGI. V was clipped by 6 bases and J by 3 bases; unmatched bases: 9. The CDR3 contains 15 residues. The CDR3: CASRVRYRGYYGYTF. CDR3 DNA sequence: TGTGCCAGCAGAGTGAGGTACAGGGGGTACTATGGCTACACCTTC.

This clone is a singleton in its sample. The CDR3 nucleotides read TGTGCCAGCAGTCAGGGACTAGCGGGGTACAATGAGCAGTTCTTC. Its translation is CASSQGLAGYNEQFF. The rearrangement links TRBV2 to TRBJ2-1; 13 bases are a match to TRBD2. The CDR3 is made up of 15 amino acids. V gave up 5 bases and J gave up 4 bases; unmatched junction bases: 2. Germline lookup yields CDR1 SNHLY and CDR2 FYNNEI. The full variable domain, with the rest looked up from reference TRBV2 and TRBJ2-1, is EPEVTQTPSHQVTQMGQEVILRCVPISNHLYFYWYRQILGQKVEFLVSFYNNEISEKSEIFDDQFSVERPDGSNFTLKIRSTKLEDSAMYFCASSQGLAGYNEQFFGPGTRLTVL.

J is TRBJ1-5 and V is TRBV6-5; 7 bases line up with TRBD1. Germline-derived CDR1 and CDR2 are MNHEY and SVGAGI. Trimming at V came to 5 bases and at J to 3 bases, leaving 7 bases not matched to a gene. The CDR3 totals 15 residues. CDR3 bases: TGTGCCAGCAGTCCCTCAGGGGGGCTCAATCAGCCCCAGCATTTT. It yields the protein CASSPSGGLNQPQHF.

CDR3 bases: TGTGCCAGCAGCATACTAGCGGGAGCTGTCTACGAGCAGTACTTC. This translates into CASSILAGAVYEQYF. The chain uses TRBV7-9 and TRBJ2-7, with TRBD2 matching over 11 bases. With 5 bases clipped from V and 3 bases from J, the junction kept 6 bases outside the gene matches. The CDR3 loop spans 15 amino acids. Germline V gene lookup returns CDR1 SEHNR and CDR2 FQNEAQ (reference sequence).

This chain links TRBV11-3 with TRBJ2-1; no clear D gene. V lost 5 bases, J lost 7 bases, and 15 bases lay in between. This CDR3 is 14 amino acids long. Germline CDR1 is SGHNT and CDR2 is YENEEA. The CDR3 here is CASSGRPSVNEQFF. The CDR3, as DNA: TGTGCCAGCAGCGGCAGACCGAGTGTGAATGAGCAGTTCTTC. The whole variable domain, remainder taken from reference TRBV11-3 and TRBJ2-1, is EAGVVQSPRYKIIEKKQPVAFWCNPISGHNTLYWYLQNLGQGPELLIRYENEEAVDDSQLPKDRFSAERLKGVDSTLKIQPAELGDSAVYLCASSGRPSVNEQFFGPGTRLTVL.

CDR3 DNA: TGTGCAAGTCGCTTAGTAACTAGCGGGATGGCCGGGGAGCTGTTTTTT. It is translated as CASRLVTSGMAGELFF. The chain couples TRBV12-2 to TRBJ2-2; the table names TRBD2, a call not compared with the DNA. TRBV12-2 is a listed pseudogene. The CDR3 loop spans 16 amino acids.

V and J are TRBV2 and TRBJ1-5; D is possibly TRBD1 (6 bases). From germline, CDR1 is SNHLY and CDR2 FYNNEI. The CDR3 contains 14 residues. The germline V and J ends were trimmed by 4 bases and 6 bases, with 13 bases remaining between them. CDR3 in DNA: TGTGCCAGCAGTGCCAGTAAGGGGGGTCAGCCCCAGCATTTT. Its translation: CASSASKGGQPQHF.

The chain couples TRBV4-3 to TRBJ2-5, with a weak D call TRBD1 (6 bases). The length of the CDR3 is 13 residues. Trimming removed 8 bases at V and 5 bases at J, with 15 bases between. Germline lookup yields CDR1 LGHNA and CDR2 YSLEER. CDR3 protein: CASSFNRAETQYF. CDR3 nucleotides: TGCGCCAGCTCCTTTAACAGGGCCGAGACCCAGTACTTC.

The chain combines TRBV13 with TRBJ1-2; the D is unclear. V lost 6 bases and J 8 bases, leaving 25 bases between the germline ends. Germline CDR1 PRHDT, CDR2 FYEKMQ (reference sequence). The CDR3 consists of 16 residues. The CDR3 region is CASRDSRGGLGRGYTF. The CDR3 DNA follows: TGTGCCAGCAGGGATTCTCGCGGCGGCCTCGGTAGAGGCTACACCTTC.

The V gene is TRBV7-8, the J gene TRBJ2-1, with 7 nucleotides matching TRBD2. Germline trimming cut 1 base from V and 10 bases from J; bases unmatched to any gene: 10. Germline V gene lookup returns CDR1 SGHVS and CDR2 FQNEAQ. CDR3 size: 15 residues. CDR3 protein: CASSLGRGRSLEQFF. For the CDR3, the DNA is TGTGCCAGCAGCTTAGGGCGGGGGAGATCCTTGGAGCAGTTCTTC.

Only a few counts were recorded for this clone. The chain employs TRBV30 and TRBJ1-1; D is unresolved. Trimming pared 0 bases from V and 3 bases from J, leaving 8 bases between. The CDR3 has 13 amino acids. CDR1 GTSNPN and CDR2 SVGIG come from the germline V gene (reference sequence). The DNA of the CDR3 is TGTGCCTGGAGTGTACTTTACTACACTGAAGCTTTCTTT. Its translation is CAWSVLYYTEAFF.

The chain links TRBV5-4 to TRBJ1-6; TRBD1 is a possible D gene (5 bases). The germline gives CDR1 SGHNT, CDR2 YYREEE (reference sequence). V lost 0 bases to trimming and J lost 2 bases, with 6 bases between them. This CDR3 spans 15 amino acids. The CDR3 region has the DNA TGTGCCAGCAGCTTGGCGGGGGCCTATAATTCACCCCTCCACTTT. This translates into CASSLAGAYNSPLHF.

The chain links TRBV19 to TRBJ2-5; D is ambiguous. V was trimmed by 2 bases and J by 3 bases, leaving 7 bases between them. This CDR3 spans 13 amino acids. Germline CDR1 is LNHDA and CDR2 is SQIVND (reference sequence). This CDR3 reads CASSITGEETQYF. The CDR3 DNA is TGTGCCAGTAGTATAACTGGCGAAGAGACCCAGTACTTC.

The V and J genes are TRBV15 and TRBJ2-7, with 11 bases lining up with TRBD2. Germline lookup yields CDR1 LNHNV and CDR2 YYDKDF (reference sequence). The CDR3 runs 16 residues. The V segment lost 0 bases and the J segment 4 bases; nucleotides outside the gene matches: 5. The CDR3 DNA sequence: TGTGCCACCAGCAGAGATCTGACTAGCGGGGTTTACGAGCAGTACTTC. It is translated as CATSRDLTSGVYEQYF.

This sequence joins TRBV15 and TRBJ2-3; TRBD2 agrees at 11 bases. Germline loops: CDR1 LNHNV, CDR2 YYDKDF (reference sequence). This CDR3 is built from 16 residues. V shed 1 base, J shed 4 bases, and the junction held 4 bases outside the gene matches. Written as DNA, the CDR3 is TGTGCCACCAGCAGAGGACTAGCGGGACGTCCAGATACGCAGTATTTT. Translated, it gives CATSRGLAGRPDTQYF. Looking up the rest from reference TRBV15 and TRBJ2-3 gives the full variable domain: DAMVIQNPRYQVTQFGKPVTLSCSQTLNHNVMYWYQQKSSQAPKLLFHYYDKDFNNEADTPDNFQSRRPNTSFCFLDIRSPGLGDTAMYLCATSRGLAGRPDTQYFGPGTRLTVL.

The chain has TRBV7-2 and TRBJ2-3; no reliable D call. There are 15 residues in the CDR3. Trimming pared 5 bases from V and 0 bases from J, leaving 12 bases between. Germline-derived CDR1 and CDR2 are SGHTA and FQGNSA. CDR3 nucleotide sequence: TGTGCCAGCAGCCCAGCGAGGTCTAGCACAGATACGCAGTATTTT. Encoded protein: CASSPARSSTDTQYF.

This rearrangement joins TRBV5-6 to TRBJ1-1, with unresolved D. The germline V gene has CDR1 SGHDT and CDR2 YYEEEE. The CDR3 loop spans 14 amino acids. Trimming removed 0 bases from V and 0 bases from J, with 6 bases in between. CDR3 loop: CASSLGPLNTEAFF. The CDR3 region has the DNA TGTGCCAGCAGCTTGGGTCCGCTGAACACTGAAGCTTTCTTT.

CDR3 sequence: CASSPTGVSTEAFF. The DNA for the CDR3 is TGTGCCAGCAGCCCCACAGGGGTGAGCACTGAAGCTTTCTTT. The rearrangement links TRBV2 to TRBJ1-1; the match to TRBD1 covers 7 bases. There are 14 residues in the CDR3. The germline V gene has CDR1 SNHLY and CDR2 FYNNEI. The J segment lost 4 bases and the V segment lost 6 bases, leaving 8 bases of the junction unmatched.

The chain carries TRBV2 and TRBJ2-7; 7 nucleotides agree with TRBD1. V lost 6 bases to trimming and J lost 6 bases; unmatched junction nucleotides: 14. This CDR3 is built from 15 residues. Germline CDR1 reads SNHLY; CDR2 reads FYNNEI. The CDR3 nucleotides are TGTGCCAGCAGCATACAGGGGTTAGGTTCAGGCGAGCAGTACTTC. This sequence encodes CASSIQGLGSGEQYF. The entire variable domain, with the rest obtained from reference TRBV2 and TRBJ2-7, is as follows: EPEVTQTPSHQVTQMGQEVILRCVPISNHLYFYWYRQILGQKVEFLVSFYNNEISEKSEIFDDQFSVERPDGSNFTLKIRSTKLEDSAMYFCASSIQGLGSGEQYFGPGTRLTVT.

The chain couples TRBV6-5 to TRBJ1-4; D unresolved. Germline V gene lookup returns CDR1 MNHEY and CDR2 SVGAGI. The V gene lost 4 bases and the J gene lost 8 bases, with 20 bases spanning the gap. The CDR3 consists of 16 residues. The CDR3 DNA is TGTGCCAGCAGTTCACCCGGACGGTCGGAGGCGGAAAAACTGTTTTTT. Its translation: CASSSPGRSEAEKLFF.

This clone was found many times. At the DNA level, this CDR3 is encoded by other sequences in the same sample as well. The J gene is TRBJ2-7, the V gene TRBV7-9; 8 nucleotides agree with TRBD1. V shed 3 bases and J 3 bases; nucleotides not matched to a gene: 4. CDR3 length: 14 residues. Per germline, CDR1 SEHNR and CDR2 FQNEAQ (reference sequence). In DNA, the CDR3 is TGTGCCAGCAGCTTGACAGGGGTTCACTACGAGCAGTACTTC. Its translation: CASSLTGVHYEQYF.

CDR3 sequence reads: CASSLGGDVAGELFF. The CDR3 DNA reads as TGTGCCAGCAGCTTAGGGGGGGATGTGGCCGGGGAGCTGTTTTTT. V is TRBV11-1 and J is TRBJ2-2; D is possibly TRBD2 (6 bases). The CDR3 length is 15 residues. Per the germline V gene, CDR1 is SGHAT and CDR2 is FQDESV (reference sequence). V lost 1 base and J lost 6, with 12 bases in between.

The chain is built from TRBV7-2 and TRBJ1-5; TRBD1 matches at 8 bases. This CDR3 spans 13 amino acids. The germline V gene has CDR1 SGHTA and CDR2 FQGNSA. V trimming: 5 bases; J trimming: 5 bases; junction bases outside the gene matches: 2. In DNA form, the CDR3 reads TGTGCCAGCAGCACACAGGGGGATCAGCCCCAGCATTTT. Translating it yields CASSTQGDQPQHF.

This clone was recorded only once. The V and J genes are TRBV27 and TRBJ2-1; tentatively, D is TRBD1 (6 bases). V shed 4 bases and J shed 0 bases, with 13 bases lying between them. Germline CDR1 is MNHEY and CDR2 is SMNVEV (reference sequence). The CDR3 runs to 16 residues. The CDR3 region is CASSSLPTGSYNEQFF. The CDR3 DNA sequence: TGTGCCAGCAGTTCCCTTCCGACAGGCTCCTACAATGAGCAGTTCTTC.

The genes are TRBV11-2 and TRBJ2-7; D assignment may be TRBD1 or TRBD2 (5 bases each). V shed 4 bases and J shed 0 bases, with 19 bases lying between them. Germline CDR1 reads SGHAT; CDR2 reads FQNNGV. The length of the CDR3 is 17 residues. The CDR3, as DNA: TGTGCCAGCAGCTCAAATGCCGGGACCCAGCCCTCCTACGAGCAGTACTTC. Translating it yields CASSSNAGTQPSYEQYF.